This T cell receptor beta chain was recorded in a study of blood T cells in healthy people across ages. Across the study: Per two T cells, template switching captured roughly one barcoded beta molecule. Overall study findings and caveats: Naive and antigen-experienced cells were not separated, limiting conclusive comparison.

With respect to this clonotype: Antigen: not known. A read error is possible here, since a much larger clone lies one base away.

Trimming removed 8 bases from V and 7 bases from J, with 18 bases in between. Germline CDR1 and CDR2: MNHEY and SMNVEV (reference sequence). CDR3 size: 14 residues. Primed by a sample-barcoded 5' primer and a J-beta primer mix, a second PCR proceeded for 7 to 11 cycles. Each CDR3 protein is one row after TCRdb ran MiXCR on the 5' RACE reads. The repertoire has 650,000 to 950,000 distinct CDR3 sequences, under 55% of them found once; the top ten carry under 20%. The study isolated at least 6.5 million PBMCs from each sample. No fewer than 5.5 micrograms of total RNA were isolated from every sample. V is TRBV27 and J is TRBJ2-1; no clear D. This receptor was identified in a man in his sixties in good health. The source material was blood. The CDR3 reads CASGPPSPSNEQFF. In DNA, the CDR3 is TGTGCCAGCGGTCCTCCCTCTCCCAGTAATGAGCAGTTCTTC.